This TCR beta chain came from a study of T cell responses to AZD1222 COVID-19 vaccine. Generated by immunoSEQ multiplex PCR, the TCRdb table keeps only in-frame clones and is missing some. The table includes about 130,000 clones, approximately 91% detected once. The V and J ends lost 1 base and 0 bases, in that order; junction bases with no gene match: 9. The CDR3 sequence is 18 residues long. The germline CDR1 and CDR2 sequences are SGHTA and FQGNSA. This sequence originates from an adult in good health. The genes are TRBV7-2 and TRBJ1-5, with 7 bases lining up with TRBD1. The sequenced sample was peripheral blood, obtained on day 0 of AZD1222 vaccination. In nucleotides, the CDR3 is TGTGCCAGCAGCTTAGGGACAGGCTTCCAGTATAGCAATCAGCCCCAGCATTTT. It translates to CASSLGTGFQYSNQPQHF.